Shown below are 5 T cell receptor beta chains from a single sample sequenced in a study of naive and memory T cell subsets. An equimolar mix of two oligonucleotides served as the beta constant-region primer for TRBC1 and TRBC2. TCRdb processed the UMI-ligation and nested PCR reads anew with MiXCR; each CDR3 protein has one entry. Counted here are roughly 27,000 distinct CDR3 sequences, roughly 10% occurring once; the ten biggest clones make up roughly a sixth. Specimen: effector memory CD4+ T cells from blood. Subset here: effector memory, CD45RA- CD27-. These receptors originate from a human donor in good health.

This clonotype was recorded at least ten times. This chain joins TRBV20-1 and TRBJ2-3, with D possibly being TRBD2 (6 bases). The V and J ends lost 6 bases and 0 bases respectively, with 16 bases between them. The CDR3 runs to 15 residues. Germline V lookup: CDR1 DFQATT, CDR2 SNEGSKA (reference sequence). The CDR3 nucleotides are TGCAGTGCACATCACCCTAGCGCGAGCACAGATACGCAGTATTTT. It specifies CSAHHPSASTDTQYF.

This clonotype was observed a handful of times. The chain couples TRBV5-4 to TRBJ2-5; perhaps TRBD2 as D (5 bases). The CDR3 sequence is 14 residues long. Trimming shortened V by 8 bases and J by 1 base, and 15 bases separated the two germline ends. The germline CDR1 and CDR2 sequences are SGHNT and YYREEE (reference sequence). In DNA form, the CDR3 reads TGTGCCAGTTCCTCCGGCGGGCTCCAAGAGACCCAGTACTTC. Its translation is CASSSGGLQETQYF.

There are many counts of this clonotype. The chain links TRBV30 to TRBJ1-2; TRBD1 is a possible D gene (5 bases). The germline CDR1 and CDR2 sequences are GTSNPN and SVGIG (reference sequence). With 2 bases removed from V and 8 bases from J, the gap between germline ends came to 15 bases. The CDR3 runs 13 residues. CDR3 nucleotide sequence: TGTGCCTGGAGTCCTAACAGGCCCGGCGGCTACACCTTC. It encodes CAWSPNRPGGYTF.

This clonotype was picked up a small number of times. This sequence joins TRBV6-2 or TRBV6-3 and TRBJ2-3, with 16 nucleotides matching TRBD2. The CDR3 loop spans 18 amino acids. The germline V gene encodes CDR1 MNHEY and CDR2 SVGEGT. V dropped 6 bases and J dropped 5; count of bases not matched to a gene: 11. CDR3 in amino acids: CASRPAGLAGGPRDTQYF. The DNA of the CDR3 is TGTGCCAGCAGACCAGCGGGACTAGCGGGAGGGCCAAGAGATACGCAGTATTTT.

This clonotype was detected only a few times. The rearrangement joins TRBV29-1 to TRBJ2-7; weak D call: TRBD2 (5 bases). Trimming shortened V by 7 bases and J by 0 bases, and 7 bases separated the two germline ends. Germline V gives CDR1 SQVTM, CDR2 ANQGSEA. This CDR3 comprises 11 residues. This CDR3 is CSARDSYEQYF. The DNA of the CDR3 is TGCAGCGCCCGGGACTCCTACGAGCAGTACTTC.